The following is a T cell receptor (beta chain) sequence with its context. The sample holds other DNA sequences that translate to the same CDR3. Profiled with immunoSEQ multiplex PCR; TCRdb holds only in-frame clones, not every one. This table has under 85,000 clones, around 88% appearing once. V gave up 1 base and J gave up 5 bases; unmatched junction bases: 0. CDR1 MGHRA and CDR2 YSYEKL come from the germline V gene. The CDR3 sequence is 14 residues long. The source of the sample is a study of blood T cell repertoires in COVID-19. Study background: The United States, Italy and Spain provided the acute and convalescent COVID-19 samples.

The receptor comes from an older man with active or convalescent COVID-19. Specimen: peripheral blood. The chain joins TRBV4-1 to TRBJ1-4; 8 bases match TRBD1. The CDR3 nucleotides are TGCGCCAGCAGCCAAGGGACAGGGAATGAAAAACTGTTTTTT. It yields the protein CASSQGTGNEKLFF.